The rows below give T cell receptor beta chains drawn from one sample of a study of shared clonotypes between healthy human individuals. Some clones are missing from TCRdb's copy, which holds only in-frame ones; the method was immunoSEQ multiplex PCR. Seen here are 950,000 to 1,300,000 clones, about 74% observed once, and the top ten hold about 1.5%. Sample: memory CD4+ T cells sorted from blood. These receptors were taken from a man aged 18 to 30 in good health. Each CDR3 is given with its conserved first and last residue. D genes are given only for firm matches. Not every row has a clone size; where given, it reads once, few, many or a size class.

d_call,v_call,clone_size,j_call,cdr3_aa,cdr3_nt
NA,TRBV7-2,NA,TRBJ2-4,CASSLLATTKYIQYF,TGTGCCAGCAGCTTATTGGCGACTACTAAATACATTCAGTACTTC
TRBD1,TRBV2,NA,TRBJ1-4,CASNGQGFNEKLFF,TGTGCCAGCAATGGACAGGGTTTTAATGAAAAACTGTTTTTT
NA,TRBV18,NA,TRBJ1-5,CASSPTQNQPQHF,TGTGCCAGCTCACCAACCCAGAATCAGCCCCAGCATTTT
TRBD1,TRBV2,NA,TRBJ2-7,CASQFNRGPSYEQYF,TGTGCCAGCCAGTTCAACAGGGGACCGTCCTACGAGCAGTACTTC
NA,TRBV2,NA,TRBJ2-7,CASSEVWRGPPYEQYF,TGTGCCAGCAGTGAAGTATGGAGGGGACCTCCCTACGAGCAGTACTTC
TRBD2,TRBV30,NA,TRBJ2-1,CAWSVGGRTYNEQFF,TGTGCCTGGAGTGTCGGCGGGAGGACTTACAATGAGCAGTTCTTC
NA,TRBV6-5,few,TRBJ2-7,CASRKNQGVYEQYF,TGTGCCAGCAGGAAAAATCAAGGGGTTTACGAGCAGTACTTC
NA,TRBV2,NA,TRBJ2-2,CASRLQGFGELFF,TGTGCCAGCAGACTACAGGGCTTCGGGGAGCTGTTTTTT
NA,TRBV15,NA,TRBJ2-7,CATSRDRGAPYEQYF,TGTGCCACCAGCAGAGATCGTGGGGCACCCTACGAGCAGTACTTC
TRBD2,TRBV5-1,NA,TRBJ2-5,CASSLGLAGGHQQETQYF,TGCGCCAGCAGCTTGGGACTAGCGGGGGGGCATCAACAAGAGACCCAGTACTTC
NA,TRBV29-1,few,TRBJ1-1,CSVEDQVSEAFF,TGCAGCGTTGAAGATCAAGTCTCTGAAGCTTTCTTT
TRBD1,TRBV9,NA,TRBJ2-5,CASSLGQGGTQYF,TGTGCCAGCAGCCTAGGACAGGGTGGGACCCAGTACTTC
NA,TRBV5-1,NA,TRBJ1-1,CASSSEGNMNTEAFF,TGCGCCAGCAGCTCTGAGGGAAACATGAACACTGAAGCTTTCTTT
NA,TRBV7-9,NA,TRBJ2-5,CASSHGQPAETQYF,TGTGCCAGCAGCCATGGACAGCCCGCGGAGACCCAGTACTTC
NA,TRBV5-6,NA,TRBJ2-7,CASSSQGGSYEQYF,TGTGCCAGCAGCTCCCAGGGGGGATCCTACGAGCAGTACTTC
TRBD2,TRBV7-2,NA,TRBJ2-3,CASSTGLAGGTQYF,TGTGCCAGCAGCACCGGACTAGCGGGAGGTACGCAGTATTTT
NA,TRBV5-1,NA,TRBJ2-3,CASSFGQGRGDTQYF,TGCGCCAGCAGCTTCGGGCAGGGGAGGGGAGATACGCAGTATTTT
NA,TRBV29-1,NA,TRBJ1-5,CSVGVGSNQPQHF,TGCAGCGTTGGGGTGGGGAGCAATCAGCCCCAGCATTTT
TRBD2,TRBV5-4,few,TRBJ2-4,CASSLGSSGSSVKNIQYF,TGTGCCAGCAGCTTGGGTTCTAGCGGGAGTTCAGTCAAAAACATTCAGTACTTC
TRBD1,TRBV11-2,NA,TRBJ2-5,CASSLRQGAIKTQYF,TGTGCCAGCAGCTTGAGACAGGGGGCGATAAAGACCCAGTACTTC
NA,TRBV19,few,TRBJ1-5,CASRSGQDNQPQHF,TGTGCCAGTAGGTCGGGACAAGACAATCAGCCCCAGCATTTT
TRBD1,TRBV5-4,NA,TRBJ1-6,CASSSAGGQGGSYNSPLHF,TGTGCCAGCAGCTCAGCGGGGGGACAGGGGGGTTCGTATAATTCACCCCTCCACTTT
NA,TRBV5-1,NA,TRBJ2-3,CASSHTSGADTQYF,TGCGCCAGCAGCCACACCTCGGGCGCAGATACGCAGTATTTT
NA,TRBV7-9,NA,TRBJ2-1,CASSPTSKGQRHNEQFF,TGTGCCAGCAGCCCGACCTCCAAGGGACAAAGACACAATGAGCAGTTCTTC
NA,TRBV4-1,NA,TRBJ2-3,CASSLSPTTDTQYF,TGCGCCAGCAGCCTCTCACCCACCACAGATACGCAGTATTTT
TRBD1,TRBV5-1,NA,TRBJ2-6,CASSFTGVGANVLTF,TGCGCCAGCAGCTTCACAGGGGTTGGGGCCAACGTCCTGACTTTC
NA,TRBV19,NA,TRBJ2-6,CASSKRGGLGANVLTF,TGTGCCAGTAGTAAGAGGGGCGGCCTTGGGGCCAACGTCCTGACTTTC
TRBD1,TRBV6-5,NA,TRBJ1-1,CASSRGTDSTEAFF,TGTGCCAGCAGTCGGGGGACAGACTCCACTGAAGCTTTCTTT
NA,TRBV7-2,few,TRBJ1-6,CASSPGQLYNSPLHF,TGTGCCAGCAGCCCCGGACAACTGTATAATTCACCCCTCCACTTT
NA,TRBV6-1,NA,TRBJ2-1,CASSESQGSYNEQFF,TGTGCCAGCAGTGAAAGTCAGGGCTCCTACAATGAGCAGTTCTTC
TRBD1,TRBV7-2,NA,TRBJ2-7,CASSLGGTGPYEQYF,TGTGCCAGCAGCTTAGGAGGGACAGGGCCATACGAGCAGTACTTC
TRBD2,TRBV10-3,NA,TRBJ2-1,CAIQLAGDNEQFF,TGTGCCATCCAACTAGCGGGTGACAATGAGCAGTTCTTC
NA,TRBV7-9,NA,TRBJ2-3,CASSRGLISTDTQYF,TGTGCCAGCAGCCGTGGACTCATCAGCACAGATACGCAGTATTTT
NA,TRBV30,NA,TRBJ1-1,CAWSGGPWLVF,TGTGCCTGGAGTGGGGGACCGTGGTTGGTCTTT
NA,TRBV27,NA,TRBJ1-2,CASSLLQTGGYTF,TGTGCCAGCAGTTTACTCCAGACGGGTGGCTACACCTTC
TRBD1,TRBV5-1,NA,TRBJ2-1,CASSVTGGNEQFF,TGCGCCAGCAGCGTGACAGGGGGGAATGAGCAGTTCTTC
NA,TRBV10-2,NA,TRBJ1-6,CASSGKGEILRPPLHF,TGCGCCAGCAGTGGGAAGGGGGAGATCCTTCGACCACCCCTCCACTTT
TRBD2,TRBV7-2,NA,TRBJ2-1,CASSLGRLAGGRDEQFF,TGTGCCAGCAGCTTAGGTCGACTAGCGGGAGGGAGGGATGAGCAGTTCTTC
NA,TRBV28,NA,TRBJ1-5,CASSFWGNSNQPQHF,TGTGCCAGCAGTTTTTGGGGGAATAGCAATCAGCCCCAGCATTTT